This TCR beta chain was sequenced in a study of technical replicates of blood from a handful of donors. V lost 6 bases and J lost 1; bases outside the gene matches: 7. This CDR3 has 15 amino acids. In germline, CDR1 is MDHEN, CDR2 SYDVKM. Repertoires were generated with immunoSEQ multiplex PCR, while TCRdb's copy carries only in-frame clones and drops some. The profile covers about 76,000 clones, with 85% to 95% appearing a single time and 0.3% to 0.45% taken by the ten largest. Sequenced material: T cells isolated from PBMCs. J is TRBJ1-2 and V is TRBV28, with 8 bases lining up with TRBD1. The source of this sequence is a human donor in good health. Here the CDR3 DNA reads TGTGCCAGCAGGACCGGGACAGGTTTTAACTATGGCTACACCTTC. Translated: CASRTGTGFNYGYTF.